The T cell receptor (beta chain) under discussion was sequenced for a study of T cell repertoires in cytomegalovirus infection. About the research overall: A matching HLA type, together with CMV infection, was signaled by public TCR beta signatures.

TCRdb itself ran the reads through MiXCR, one entry per CDR3 protein. The table has about 310,000 distinct CDR3 sequences, roughly a tenth seen once. This CDR3 contains 18 residues. Germline V gene data show CDR1 as MRHNA and CDR2 as SNTAGT. Trimming cost V 3 bases and J 8 bases; bases outside gene matches: 17. This clonotype came up a few times. Antigen unknown. Whole-study findings and limits: Summed frequency of shared TCR beta families picked out CMV carriers who also had the relevant HLA. Clonotypes of TCR beta that were HLA-C-restricted and CMV-specific dominated the ex vivo response.

The gene calls are TRBV6-4 and TRBJ1-5, with TRBD1 matching over 9 bases. Sequenced material: PBMCs. The sequence was collected from a human donor in good health (CMV status not recorded). Some clones in this sample may be carry-over from other donors' samples. The CDR3 region is CASSESESTGGSIKPQHF. The CDR3 coding sequence is TGTGCCAGCAGTGAGTCGGAGTCTACAGGGGGCTCTATCAAGCCCCAGCATTTT.